Listed here is a single TCR beta chain. What it recognizes is unknown. This entry comes from a study of T cell responses to AZD1222 COVID-19 vaccine. For the study at large: Some second doses came at about 4 weeks and others at about 12 weeks; these were pooled.

V gave up 4 bases and J gave up 9 bases; unmatched junction bases: 9. The CDR3 extends over 16 amino acids. Looked up from germline, CDR1 is MNHEY and CDR2 is SVGAGI. Clones were sequenced by immunoSEQ multiplex PCR, and TCRdb holds only the in-frame ones, with some missing. The sample lists about 97,000 clones, about 88% seen once, with less than 3% in the top ten. General study findings and limits: The breadth and depth of Spike-specific TCRs increased once two AZD1222 doses had been given. Most donors were white British and more were female, and clonal diversity was possibly underestimated. There were repertoire samples only from the period after the peak T cell response.

This clonotype originated in an adult in good health. Source: peripheral blood, taken on day 0 of AZD1222 vaccination. This chain connects TRBV6-5 to TRBJ2-1; 13 bases line up with TRBD2. The CDR3 sequence is CASSFLLAGGPGEQFF. For the CDR3, the DNA is TGTGCCAGCAGTTTTCTACTAGCGGGGGGGCCAGGTGAGCAGTTCTTC.